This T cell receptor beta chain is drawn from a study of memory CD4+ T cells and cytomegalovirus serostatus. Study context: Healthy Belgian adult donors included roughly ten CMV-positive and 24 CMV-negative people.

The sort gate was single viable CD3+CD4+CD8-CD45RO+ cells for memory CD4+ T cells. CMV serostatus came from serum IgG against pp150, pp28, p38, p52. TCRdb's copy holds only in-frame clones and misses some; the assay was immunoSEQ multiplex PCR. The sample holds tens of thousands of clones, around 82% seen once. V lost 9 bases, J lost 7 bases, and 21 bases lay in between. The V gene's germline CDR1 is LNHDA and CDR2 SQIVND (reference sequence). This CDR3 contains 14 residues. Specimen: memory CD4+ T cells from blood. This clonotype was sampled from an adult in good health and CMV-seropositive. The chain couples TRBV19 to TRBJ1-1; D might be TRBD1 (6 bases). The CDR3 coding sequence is TGTGCCAGATCCGACCAATTCGACAGGAGTGAAGCTTTCTTT. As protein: CARSDQFDRSEAFF.